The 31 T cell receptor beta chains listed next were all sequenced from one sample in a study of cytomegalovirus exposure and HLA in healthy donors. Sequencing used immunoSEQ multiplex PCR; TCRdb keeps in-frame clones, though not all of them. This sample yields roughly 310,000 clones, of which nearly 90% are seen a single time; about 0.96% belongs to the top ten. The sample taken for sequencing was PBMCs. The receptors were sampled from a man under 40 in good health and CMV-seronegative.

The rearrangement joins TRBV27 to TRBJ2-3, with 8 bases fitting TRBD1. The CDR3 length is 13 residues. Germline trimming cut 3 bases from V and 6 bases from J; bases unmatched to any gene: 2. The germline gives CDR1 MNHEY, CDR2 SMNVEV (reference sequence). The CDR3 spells CASSLNRGDTQYF. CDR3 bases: TGTGCCAGCAGTTTGAACAGGGGGGATACGCAGTATTTT.

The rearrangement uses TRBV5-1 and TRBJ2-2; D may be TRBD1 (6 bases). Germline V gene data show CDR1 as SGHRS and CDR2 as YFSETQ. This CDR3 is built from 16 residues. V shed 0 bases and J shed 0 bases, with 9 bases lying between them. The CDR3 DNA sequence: TGCGCCAGCAGCTTGGAAGACAGGCCGAACACCGGGGAGCTGTTTTTT. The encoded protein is CASSLEDRPNTGELFF. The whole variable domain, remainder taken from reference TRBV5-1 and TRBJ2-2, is KAGVTQTPRYLIKTRGQQVTLSCSPISGHRSVSWYQQTPGQGLQFLFEYFSETQRNKGNFPGRFSGRQFSNSRSEMNVSTLELGDSALYLCASSLEDRPNTGELFFGEGSRLTVL.

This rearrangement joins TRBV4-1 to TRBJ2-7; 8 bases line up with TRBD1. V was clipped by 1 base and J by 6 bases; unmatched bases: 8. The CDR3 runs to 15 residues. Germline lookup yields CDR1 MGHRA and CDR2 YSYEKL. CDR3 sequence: CASSQGQGNLPEQYF. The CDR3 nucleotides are TGCGCCAGCAGCCAAGGACAGGGGAACCTTCCCGAGCAGTACTTC.

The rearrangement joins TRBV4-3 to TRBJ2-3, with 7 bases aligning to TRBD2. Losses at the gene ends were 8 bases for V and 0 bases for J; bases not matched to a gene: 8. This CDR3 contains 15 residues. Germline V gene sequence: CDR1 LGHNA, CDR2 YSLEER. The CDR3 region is CASRIAGLSTDTQYF. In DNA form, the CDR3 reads TGCGCCAGCCGAATAGCGGGCCTTAGCACAGATACGCAGTATTTT.

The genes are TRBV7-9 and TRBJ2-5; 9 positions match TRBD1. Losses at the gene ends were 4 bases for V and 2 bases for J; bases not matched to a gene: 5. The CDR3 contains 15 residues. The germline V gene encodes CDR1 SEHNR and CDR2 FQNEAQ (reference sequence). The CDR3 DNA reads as TGTGCCAGCAGCTCACGGGACAGGGCGCAAGAGACCCAGTACTTC. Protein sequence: CASSSRDRAQETQYF.

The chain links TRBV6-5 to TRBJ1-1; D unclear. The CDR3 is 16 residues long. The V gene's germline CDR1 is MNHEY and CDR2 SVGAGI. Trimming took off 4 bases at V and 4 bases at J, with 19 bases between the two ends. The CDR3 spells CASSSTSAWRATEAFF. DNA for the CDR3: TGTGCCAGCAGTTCCACCTCCGCGTGGCGGGCCACTGAAGCTTTCTTT.

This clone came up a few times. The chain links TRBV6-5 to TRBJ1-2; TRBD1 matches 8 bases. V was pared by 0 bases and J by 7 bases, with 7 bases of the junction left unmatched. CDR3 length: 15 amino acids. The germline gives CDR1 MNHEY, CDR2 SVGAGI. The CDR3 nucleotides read TGTGCCAGCAGTTACTCGGGCAGGGGGCTTCTTGGCTACACCTTC. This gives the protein CASSYSGRGLLGYTF.

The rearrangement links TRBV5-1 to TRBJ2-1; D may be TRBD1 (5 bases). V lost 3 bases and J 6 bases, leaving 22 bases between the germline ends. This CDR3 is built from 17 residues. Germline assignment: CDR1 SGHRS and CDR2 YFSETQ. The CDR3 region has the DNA TGCGCCAGCAGCTCGGCAGGGTCCTCCCTTTATATCAATGAGCAGTTCTTC. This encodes CASSSAGSSLYINEQFF.

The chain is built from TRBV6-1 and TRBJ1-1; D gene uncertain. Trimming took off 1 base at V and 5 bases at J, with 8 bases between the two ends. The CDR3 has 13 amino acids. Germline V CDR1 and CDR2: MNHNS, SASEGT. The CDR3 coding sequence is TGTGCCAGCAGTGAAGTTGTGAGGACTGAAGCTTTCTTT. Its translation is CASSEVVRTEAFF.

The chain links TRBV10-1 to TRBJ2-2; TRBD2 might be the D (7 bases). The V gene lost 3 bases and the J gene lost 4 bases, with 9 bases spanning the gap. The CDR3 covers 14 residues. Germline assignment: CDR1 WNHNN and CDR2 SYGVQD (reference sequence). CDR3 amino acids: CASSEGGGTGELFF. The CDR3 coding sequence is TGCGCCAGCAGTGAAGGGGGGGGCACCGGGGAGCTGTTTTTT.

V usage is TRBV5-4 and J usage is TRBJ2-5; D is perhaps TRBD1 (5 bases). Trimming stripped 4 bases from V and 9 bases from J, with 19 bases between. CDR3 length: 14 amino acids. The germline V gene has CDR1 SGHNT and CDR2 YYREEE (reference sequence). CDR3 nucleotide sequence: TGTGCCAGCAGCCCTATAGCAGGGTCGAAGTCCCAGTACTTC. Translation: CASSPIAGSKSQYF.

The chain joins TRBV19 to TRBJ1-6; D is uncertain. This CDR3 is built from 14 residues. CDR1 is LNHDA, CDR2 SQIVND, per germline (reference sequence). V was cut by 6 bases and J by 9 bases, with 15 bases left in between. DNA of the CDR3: TGTGCCAGTAGCCCCTCGACTGGAGGTTCACCCCTCCACTTT. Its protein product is CASSPSTGGSPLHF. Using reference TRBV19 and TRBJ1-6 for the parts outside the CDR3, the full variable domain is DGGITQSPKYLFRKEGQNVTLSCEQNLNHDAMYWYRQDPGQGLRLIYYSQIVNDFQKGDIAEGYSVSREKKESFPLTVTSAQKNPTAFYLCASSPSTGGSPLHFGNGTRLTVT.

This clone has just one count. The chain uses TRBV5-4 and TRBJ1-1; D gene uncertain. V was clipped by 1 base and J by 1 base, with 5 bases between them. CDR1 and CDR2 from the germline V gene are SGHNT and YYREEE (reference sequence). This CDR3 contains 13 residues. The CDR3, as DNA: TGTGCCAGCAGCTTGTCAGAGAACACTGAAGCTTTCTTT. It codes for CASSLSENTEAFF. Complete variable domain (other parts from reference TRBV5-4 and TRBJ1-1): ETGVTQSPTHLIKTRGQQVTLRCSSQSGHNTVSWYQQALGQGPQFIFQYYREEENGRGNFPPRFSGLQFPNYSSELNVNALELDDSALYLCASSLSENTEAFFGQGTRLTVV.

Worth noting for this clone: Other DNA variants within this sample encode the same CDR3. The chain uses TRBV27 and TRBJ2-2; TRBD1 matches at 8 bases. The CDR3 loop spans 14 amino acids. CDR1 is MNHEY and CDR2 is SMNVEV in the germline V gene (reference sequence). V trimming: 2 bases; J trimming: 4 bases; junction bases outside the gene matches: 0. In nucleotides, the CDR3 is TGTGCCAGCAGTTTAACAGGGGGCACCGGGGAGCTGTTTTTT. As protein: CASSLTGGTGELFF.

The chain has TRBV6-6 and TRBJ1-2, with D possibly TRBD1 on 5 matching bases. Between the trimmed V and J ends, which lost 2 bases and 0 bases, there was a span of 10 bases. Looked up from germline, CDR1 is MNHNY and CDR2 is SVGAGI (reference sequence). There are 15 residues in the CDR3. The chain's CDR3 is CASSYGADANYGYTF. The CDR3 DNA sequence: TGTGCCAGCAGTTACGGGGCTGATGCTAACTATGGCTACACCTTC.

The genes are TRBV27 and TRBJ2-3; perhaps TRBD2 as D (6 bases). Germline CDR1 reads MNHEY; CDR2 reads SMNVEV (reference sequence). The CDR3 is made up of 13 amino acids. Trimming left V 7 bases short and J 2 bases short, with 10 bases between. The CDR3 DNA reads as TGTGCCAGCAACGCGGGATTCACAGATACGCAGTATTTT. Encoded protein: CASNAGFTDTQYF.

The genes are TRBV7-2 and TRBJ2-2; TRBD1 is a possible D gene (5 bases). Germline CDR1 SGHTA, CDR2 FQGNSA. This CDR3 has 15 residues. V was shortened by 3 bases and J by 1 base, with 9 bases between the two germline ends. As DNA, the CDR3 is TGTGCCAGCAGCTTTGTAGGACAGAACACCGGGGAGCTGTTTTTT. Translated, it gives CASSFVGQNTGELFF.

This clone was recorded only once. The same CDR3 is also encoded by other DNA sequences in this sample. Here the CDR3 DNA reads TGTGCCAGCTCACCTGGGCTCCAAGAGACCCAGTACTTC. Its protein product is CASSPGLQETQYF. This sequence joins TRBV18 and TRBJ2-5, with D unresolved. V dropped 3 bases and J dropped 1 base, with 6 bases sitting between them. The CDR3 length is 13 residues. CDR1 and CDR2 from the germline V gene are KGHSH and LQKENI. The entire variable domain, with the rest obtained from reference TRBV18 and TRBJ2-5, is as follows: NAGVMQNPRHLVRRRGQEARLRCSPMKGHSHVYWYRQLPEEGLKFMVYLQKENIIDESGMPKERFSAEFPKEGPSILRIQQVVRGDSAAYFCASSPGLQETQYFGPGTRLLVL.

CDR3 region: CASSDLGTGFASQTLVEQYF. CDR3 in DNA: TGTGCCAGCAGTGATTTAGGCACAGGGTTTGCTTCCCAGACCCTCGTCGAGCAGTACTTC. The chain carries TRBV27 and TRBJ2-7; tentative D call: TRBD1 (6 bases). The length of the CDR3 is 20 residues. Germline lookup yields CDR1 MNHEY and CDR2 SMNVEV (reference sequence). V shed 5 bases and J shed 6 bases, with 35 bases lying between them.

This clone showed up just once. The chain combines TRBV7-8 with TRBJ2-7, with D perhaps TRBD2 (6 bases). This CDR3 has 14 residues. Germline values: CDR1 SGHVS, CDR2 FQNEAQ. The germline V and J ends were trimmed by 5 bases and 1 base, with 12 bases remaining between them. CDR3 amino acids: CASSDRDSSYEQYF. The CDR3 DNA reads TGTGCCAGCAGCGACCGGGACTCTTCCTACGAGCAGTACTTC.

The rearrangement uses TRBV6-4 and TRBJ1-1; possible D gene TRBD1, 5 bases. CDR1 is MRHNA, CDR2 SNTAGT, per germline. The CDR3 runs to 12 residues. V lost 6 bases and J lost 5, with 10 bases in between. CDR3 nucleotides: TGTGCCAGCAGGGTGGGGGGGACTGAAGCTTTCTTT. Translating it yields CASRVGGTEAFF.

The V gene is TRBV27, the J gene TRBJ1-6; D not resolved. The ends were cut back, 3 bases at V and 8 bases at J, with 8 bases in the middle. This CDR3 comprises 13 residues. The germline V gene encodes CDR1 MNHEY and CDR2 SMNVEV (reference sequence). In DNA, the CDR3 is TGTGCCAGCAGTTTGGGCGGGGATTCACCCCTCCACTTT. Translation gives CASSLGGDSPLHF.

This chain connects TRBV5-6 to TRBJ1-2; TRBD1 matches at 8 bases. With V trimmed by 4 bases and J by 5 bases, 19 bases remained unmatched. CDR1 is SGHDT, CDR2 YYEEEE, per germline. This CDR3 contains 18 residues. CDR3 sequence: CASSKDREGWITSYGYTF. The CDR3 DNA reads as TGTGCCAGCAGCAAGGACAGGGAAGGGTGGATCACCTCTTATGGCTACACCTTC.

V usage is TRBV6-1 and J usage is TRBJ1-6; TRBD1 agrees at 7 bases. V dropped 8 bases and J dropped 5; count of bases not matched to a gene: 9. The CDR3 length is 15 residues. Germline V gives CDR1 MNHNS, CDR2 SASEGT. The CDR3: CASAPRDRDNSPLHF. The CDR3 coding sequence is TGTGCCAGCGCGCCCCGGGACAGAGATAATTCACCCCTCCACTTT.

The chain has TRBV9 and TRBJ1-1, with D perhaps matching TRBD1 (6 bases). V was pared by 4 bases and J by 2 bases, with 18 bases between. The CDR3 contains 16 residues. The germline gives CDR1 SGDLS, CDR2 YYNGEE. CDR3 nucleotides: TGTGCCAGCAGCCCCCGAGGGGGGGCGACCAACACTGAAGCTTTCTTT. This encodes CASSPRGGATNTEAFF.

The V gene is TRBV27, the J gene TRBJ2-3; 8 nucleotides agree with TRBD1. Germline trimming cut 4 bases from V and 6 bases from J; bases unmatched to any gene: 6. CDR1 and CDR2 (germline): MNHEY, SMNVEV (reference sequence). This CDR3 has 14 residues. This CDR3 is CASSWTGRGDTQYF. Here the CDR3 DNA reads TGTGCCAGCAGTTGGACAGGGAGAGGGGATACGCAGTATTTT.

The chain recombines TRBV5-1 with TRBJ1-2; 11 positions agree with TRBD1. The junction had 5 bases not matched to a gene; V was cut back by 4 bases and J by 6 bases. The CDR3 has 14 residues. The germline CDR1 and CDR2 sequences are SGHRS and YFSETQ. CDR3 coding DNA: TGCGCCAGCAGCAAAGGACAGGGGGCCAATGGCTACACCTTC. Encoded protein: CASSKGQGANGYTF. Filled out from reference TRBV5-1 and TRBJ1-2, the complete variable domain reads KAGVTQTPRYLIKTRGQQVTLSCSPISGHRSVSWYQQTPGQGLQFLFEYFSETQRNKGNFPGRFSGRQFSNSRSEMNVSTLELGDSALYLCASSKGQGANGYTFGSGTRLTVV.

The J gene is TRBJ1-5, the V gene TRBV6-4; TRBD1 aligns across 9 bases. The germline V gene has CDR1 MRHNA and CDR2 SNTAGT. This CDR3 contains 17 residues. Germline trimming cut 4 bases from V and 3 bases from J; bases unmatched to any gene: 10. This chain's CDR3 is CASSARRDRVLNQPQHF. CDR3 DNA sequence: TGTGCCAGCAGTGCCCGCCGGGACAGGGTGCTCAATCAGCCCCAGCATTTT.

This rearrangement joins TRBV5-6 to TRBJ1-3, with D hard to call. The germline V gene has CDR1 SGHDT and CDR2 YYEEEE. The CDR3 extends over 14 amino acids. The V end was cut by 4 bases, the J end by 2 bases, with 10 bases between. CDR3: CASSLGGAGNTIYF. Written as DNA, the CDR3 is TGTGCCAGCAGCCTGGGCGGGGCTGGAAACACCATATATTTT. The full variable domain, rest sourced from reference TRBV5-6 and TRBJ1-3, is DAGVTQSPTHLIKTRGQQVTLRCSPKSGHDTVSWYQQALGQGPQFIFQYYEEEERQRGNFPDRFSGHQFPNYSSELNVNALLLGDSALYLCASSLGGAGNTIYFGEGSWLTVV.

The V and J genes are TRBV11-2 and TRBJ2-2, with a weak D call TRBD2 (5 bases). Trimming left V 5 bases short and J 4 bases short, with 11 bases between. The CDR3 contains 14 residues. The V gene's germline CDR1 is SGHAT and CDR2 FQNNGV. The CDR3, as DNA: TGTGCCAGCAGCCACGGGGTTAGCACCGGGGAGCTGTTTTTT. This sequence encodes CASSHGVSTGELFF.

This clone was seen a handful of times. The CDR3 coding sequence is TGTGCTAGTGGTTTGGTACTATCGGGAGATTCACCCCTCCACTTT. It codes for CASGLVLSGDSPLHF. This chain joins TRBV12-5 and TRBJ1-6; D gene uncertain. Germline CDR1 reads LGHNT; CDR2 reads FRNRAP. Trimming left V 0 bases short and J 8 bases short, with 11 bases between. The CDR3 extends over 15 amino acids.